The sequence of this T cell receptor beta chain was determined in a study of T-cell memory formation after mild COVID-19. In the study overall: Each donor largely had its own TCR clusters.

This clonotype was recorded many times. Its antigen remains unknown. Findings and limits, study-wide: CD4/CD8 balance characterized clones contracting day 15 to 85, and CD4+ skew characterized later expanders. CD4+ contracting clones were mainly CM and EM; CD8+ ones, EMRA.

With constant-segment primers, 5'RACE yielded cDNA libraries of TCR alpha and TCR beta that carried sample barcodes and UMIs. TCRdb fed the 5' RACE reads into MiXCR, producing one record per CDR3 protein. The profile shows about 150,000 distinct CDR3 sequences, around 15% of them singletons. Looked up from germline, CDR1 is SQVTM and CDR2 is ANQGSEA. Trimming removed 5 bases at V and 8 bases at J, with 4 bases between. This CDR3 has 9 amino acids. Sequenced input: PBMCs or a T cell subset sorted from them (not recorded which). The rearrangement links TRBV29-1 to TRBJ2-1; no firm D call. The sequence came from an adult woman who had mild COVID-19 (a few samples of this study predate the infection). Cell type and time point are not known. Written as DNA, the CDR3 is TGCAGCGTTCAGGATGAGCAGTTCTTC. Its translation: CSVQDEQFF.